The 12 T cell receptor beta chains reported below all come from one sample, sequenced in a study of regulatory T cells in long-lasting Graves disease. Arm-PCR with iRepertoire HTBI primers amplified the CDR3 regions for these TCR beta libraries. Each CDR3 protein gets one entry after TCRdb re-called the multiplex PCR reads with MiXCR. The table shows roughly 470,000 distinct CDR3 sequences, with 20% to 25% occurring only once. The time point denotes: persistent/refractory GD, antithyroid drugs over 5 years with positive TRAb. Following extraction of RNA from PBMCs, that RNA was used to make the TCR library. Sequenced material: peripheral blood mononuclear cells (PBMCs), taken when the disease was refractory, from a patient treated with antithyroid drugs. These receptors all stem from a female donor with Graves disease.

As for this clonotype: Possible read error: a much larger clone is one base away. V gene TRBV18 combines with J gene TRBJ2-5; D is uncertain. CDR1 and CDR2 (germline): KGHSH, LQKENI. CDR3 length equals 13 residues. As DNA, the CDR3 is TGTGCCAGCTCACCGAAGCACCAAGGGACCCAGTACTTC. This codes for CASSPKHQGTQYF.

The chain uses TRBV7-2 and TRBJ2-7; possibly TRBD2 for D (5 bases). Germline V gives CDR1 SGHTA, CDR2 FQGNSA. CDR3 size: 14 residues. Between the trimmed V and J ends, which lost 5 bases and 3 bases, there was a span of 14 bases. DNA of the CDR3: TGTGCCAGCAGCCATTATAGCGAGGGCTACGAGCAGTACTTC. This gives the protein CASSHYSEGYEQYF.

This clonotype has only a few counts. The rearrangement links TRBV20-1 to TRBJ2-7; perhaps TRBD1 as D (5 bases). Germline CDR1 DFQATT, CDR2 SNEGSKA (reference sequence). The CDR3 has 13 amino acids. Trimming took off 6 bases at V and 3 bases at J, with 15 bases between the two ends. The CDR3 sequence: CSATAGSSYEQYF. The CDR3, as DNA: TGCAGTGCCACTGCAGGGTCTAGCTACGAGCAGTACTTC.

The DNA for the CDR3 is TGTGCCAGCAGCCAAGATTACAGGCCCTATGGCTACACCTTC. This gives the protein CASSQDYRPYGYTF. The chain joins TRBV3-1 to TRBJ1-2; D is possibly TRBD1 (5 bases). Germline V gene data show CDR1 as LGHDT and CDR2 as YNNKEL (reference sequence). Trimming took off 0 bases at V and 4 bases at J, with 9 bases between the two ends. The CDR3 extends over 14 amino acids.

This clonotype was detected ten times or more. The rearrangement links TRBV28 to TRBJ1-6; D is undetermined. V lost 2 bases, J lost 0 bases, and 11 bases lay in between. Per germline, CDR1 MDHEN and CDR2 SYDVKM. The CDR3 totals 17 residues. Here the CDR3 reads CASSLPQGSSYNSPLHF. In DNA, the CDR3 is TGTGCCAGCAGTTTACCCCAAGGAAGCTCCTATAATTCACCCCTCCACTTT.

The CDR3 DNA sequence: TGTGCCAGCAGTTTACAGTTCTATGGCAGCACCTTC. As protein: CASSLQFYGSTF. The rearrangement links TRBV28 to TRBJ1-2, with unresolved D. Trimming took off 2 bases at V and 13 bases at J, with 14 bases between the two ends. Germline assignment: CDR1 MDHEN and CDR2 SYDVKM. The CDR3 runs 12 residues.

The V and J genes are TRBV5-1 and TRBJ1-4, with D perhaps TRBD1 (6 bases). Germline CDR1 and CDR2: SGHRS and YFSETQ. Deletions cut 2 bases from V and 6 bases from J, with 11 bases between. This CDR3 spans 14 amino acids. The CDR3 DNA follows: TGCGCCAGCAGCTTCAGGGGACGGGATGAAAAACTGTTTTTT. This encodes CASSFRGRDEKLFF.

CDR3 nucleotides: TGCGCCAGCAGCCGCGCCCTAGCGGCGAACACCGGGGAGCTGTTTTTT. It yields the protein CASSRALAANTGELFF. This sequence joins TRBV4-3 and TRBJ2-2, with 7 bases that match TRBD2. Germline CDR1 reads LGHNA; CDR2 reads YSLEER. CDR3 size: 16 residues. The junction had 5 bases not matched to a gene; V was cut back by 4 bases and J by 0 bases.

This clonotype appeared a single time. Being one base from a much bigger clone, this may be a read error. In nucleotides, the CDR3 is TGTGCCATAAAAGGACTAGCGGGTACCAGGGAGCTGTTTTTT. Its translation is CAIKGLAGTRELFF. The chain carries TRBV10-3 and TRBJ2-2; TRBD2 matches 11 bases. V trimming: 9 bases; J trimming: 9 bases; junction bases outside the gene matches: 9. The CDR3 consists of 14 residues. Germline CDR1 ENHRY, CDR2 SYGVKD.

This clonotype came up a few times. This chain uses TRBV27 with TRBJ1-2; a weak D match, TRBD1 (6 bases). The CDR3 extends over 13 amino acids. Trimming took off 8 bases at V and 7 bases at J, with 17 bases between the two ends. The germline CDR1 and CDR2 sequences are MNHEY and SMNVEV (reference sequence). The CDR3 DNA reads TGTGCCAGCGCCGGGCCTGAGGGGGGTGGCTACACCTTC. This sequence encodes CASAGPEGGGYTF.

Comment on this clonotype: This may stem from a read error, because a much larger clone lies one nucleotide away. The gene calls are TRBV7-2 and TRBJ1-2, with D perhaps TRBD1 (5 bases). Germline CDR1 reads SGHTA; CDR2 reads FQGNSA. The CDR3 has 15 amino acids. V lost 2 bases and J 4 bases, leaving 14 bases between the germline ends. The CDR3 spells CASSLIQGTLYGYTF. CDR3 bases: TGTGCCAGCAGCTTAATCCAGGGAACCCTCTATGGCTACACCTTC.

This clonotype was seen repeatedly, ten times or more. The junction departs from germline at one end; a sequencing error may be responsible. The rearrangement uses TRBV7-7 and TRBJ2-2; D possibly corresponds to TRBD2 (6 bases). Germline assignment: CDR1 SSHAT and CDR2 FNYEAQ (reference sequence). This CDR3 is 14 amino acids long. CDR3 nucleotides: TGTGCTAGCAGCTCTCTAGCGAGCACCGGGGAGCTGTTTTTT. Translation gives CASSSLASTGELFF.